This T cell receptor (beta chain) was captured by sequencing in a study of response to subunit inactivated influenza vaccine. Study-wide results and limits: The authors suggested that every seasonal influenza vaccination recruits few new T cells.

TCRdb fed the RT-PCR reads into MiXCR, producing one record per CDR3 protein. The sample shows over 300,000 distinct CDR3 sequences, just over 20% of them seen only once. Points on this clonotype: The antigen remains unidentified.

The TCR sequence derives from a man aged 45 to 70 who received an inactivated influenza vaccine. The sequenced sample was PBMCs from blood, obtained 21 months after vaccination.

The CDR3 sequence: CASTRDRIQETQYF. In DNA form, the CDR3 reads TGTGCCAGCACCCGGGACAGAATACAAGAGACCCAGTACTTC. The V gene is TRBV6-2 or TRBV6-3, the J gene TRBJ2-5; 7 positions agree with TRBD1. Trimming cost V 7 bases and J 2 bases; bases outside gene matches: 7. Germline CDR1 reads MNHEY; CDR2 reads SVGEGT. The CDR3 is 14 residues long.